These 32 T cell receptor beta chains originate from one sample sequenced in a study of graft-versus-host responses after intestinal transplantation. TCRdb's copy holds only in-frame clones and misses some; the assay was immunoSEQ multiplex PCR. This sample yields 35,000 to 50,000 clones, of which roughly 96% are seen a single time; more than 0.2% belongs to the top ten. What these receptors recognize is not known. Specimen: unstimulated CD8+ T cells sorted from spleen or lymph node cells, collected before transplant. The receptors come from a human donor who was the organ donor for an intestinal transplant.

The CDR3 region is CAWSPAPGQKGNYGYTF. The DNA for the CDR3 is TGTGCCTGGAGTCCCGCCCCGGGACAAAAAGGCAACTATGGCTACACCTTC. This rearrangement joins TRBV30 to TRBJ1-2; possible D gene TRBD1, 6 bases. This CDR3 contains 17 residues. Per germline, CDR1 GTSNPN and CDR2 SVGIG (reference sequence). The V end lost 2 bases, the J end lost 2 bases, and 21 bases lay between the germline ends.

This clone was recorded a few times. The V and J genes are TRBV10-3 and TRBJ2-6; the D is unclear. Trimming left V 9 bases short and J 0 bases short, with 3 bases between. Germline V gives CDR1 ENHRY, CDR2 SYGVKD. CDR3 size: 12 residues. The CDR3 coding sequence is TGTGCCATGGACTCTGGGGCCAACGTCCTGACTTTC. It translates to CAMDSGANVLTF.

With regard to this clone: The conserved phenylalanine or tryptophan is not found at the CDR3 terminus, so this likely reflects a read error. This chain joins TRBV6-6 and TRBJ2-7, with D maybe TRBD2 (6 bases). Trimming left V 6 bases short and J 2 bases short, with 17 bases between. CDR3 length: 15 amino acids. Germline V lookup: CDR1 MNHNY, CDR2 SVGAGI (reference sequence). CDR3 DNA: TGTGCCAGCAGCTTTACACGGGACTCCCCCTACGAGCAGTACCTC. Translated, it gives CASSFTRDSPYEQYL.

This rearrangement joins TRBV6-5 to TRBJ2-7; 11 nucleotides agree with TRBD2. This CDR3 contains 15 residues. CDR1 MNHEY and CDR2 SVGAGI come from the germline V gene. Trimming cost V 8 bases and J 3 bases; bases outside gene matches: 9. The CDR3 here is CASGLAGGNDYEQYF. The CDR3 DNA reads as TGTGCCAGCGGGTTAGCGGGGGGGAATGACTACGAGCAGTACTTC.

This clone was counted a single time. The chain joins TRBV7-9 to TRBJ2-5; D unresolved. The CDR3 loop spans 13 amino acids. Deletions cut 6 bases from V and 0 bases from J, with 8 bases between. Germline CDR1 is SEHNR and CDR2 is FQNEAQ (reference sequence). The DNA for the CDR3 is TGTGCCAGCAGACGACCGGACCAAGAGACCCAGTACTTC. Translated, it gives CASRRPDQETQYF.

The CDR3 region is CASSLADGYGYTF. CDR3 bases: TGTGCCAGCAGCTTAGCTGATGGCTATGGCTACACCTTC. V usage is TRBV7-6 and J usage is TRBJ1-2; D uncertain. V lost 0 bases to trimming and J lost 4 bases, with 6 bases between them. From germline, CDR1 is SGHVS and CDR2 FNYEAQ. The CDR3 covers 13 residues.

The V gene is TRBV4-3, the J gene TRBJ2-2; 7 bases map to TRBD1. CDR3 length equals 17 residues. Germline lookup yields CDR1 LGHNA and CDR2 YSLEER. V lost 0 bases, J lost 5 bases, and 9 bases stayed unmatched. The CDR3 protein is CASSQDPDRVGTGELFF. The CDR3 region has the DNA TGCGCCAGCAGCCAAGATCCTGACAGGGTCGGTACCGGGGAGCTGTTTTTT.

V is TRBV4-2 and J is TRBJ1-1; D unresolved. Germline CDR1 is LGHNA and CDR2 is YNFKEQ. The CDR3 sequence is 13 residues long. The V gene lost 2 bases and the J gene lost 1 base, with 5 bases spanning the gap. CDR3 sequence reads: CASSQWANTEAFF. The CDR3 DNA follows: TGTGCCAGCAGCCAATGGGCGAACACTGAAGCTTTCTTT.

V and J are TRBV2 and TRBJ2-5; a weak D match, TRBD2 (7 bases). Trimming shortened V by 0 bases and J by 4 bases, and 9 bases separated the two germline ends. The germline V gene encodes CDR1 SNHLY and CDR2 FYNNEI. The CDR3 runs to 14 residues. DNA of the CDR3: TGTGCCAGCAGTGAAGCGGGGGGGCCAGAGACCCAGTACTTC. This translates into CASSEAGGPETQYF.

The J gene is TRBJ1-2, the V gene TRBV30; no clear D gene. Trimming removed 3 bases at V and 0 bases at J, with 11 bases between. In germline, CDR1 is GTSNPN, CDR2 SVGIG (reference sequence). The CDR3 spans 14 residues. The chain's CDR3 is CAWRDGVANYGYTF. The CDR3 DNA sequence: TGTGCCTGGAGGGATGGGGTGGCTAACTATGGCTACACCTTC.

CDR3: CARRIFNQPQHF. CDR3 coding DNA: TGCGCCAGGAGAATCTTCAATCAGCCCCAGCATTTT. This chain uses TRBV10-1 with TRBJ1-5, with unresolved D. Between the trimmed V and J ends, which lost 9 bases and 3 bases, there was a span of 9 bases. The length of the CDR3 is 12 residues. The germline CDR1 and CDR2 sequences are WNHNN and SYGVQD (reference sequence).

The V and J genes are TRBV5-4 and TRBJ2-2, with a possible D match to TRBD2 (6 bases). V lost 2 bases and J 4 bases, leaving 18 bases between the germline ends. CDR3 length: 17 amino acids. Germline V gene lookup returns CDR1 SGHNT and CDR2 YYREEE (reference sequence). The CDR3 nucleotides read TGTGCCAGCAGCTTAATTTTATCCGGGGACTTCACCGGGGAGCTGTTTTTT. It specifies CASSLILSGDFTGELFF.

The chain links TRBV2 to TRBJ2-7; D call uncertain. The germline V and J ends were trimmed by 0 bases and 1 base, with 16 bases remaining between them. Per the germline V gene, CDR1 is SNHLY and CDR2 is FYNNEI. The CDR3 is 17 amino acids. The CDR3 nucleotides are TGTGCCAGCAGTGAAGCGGGCCTCACCGTCAGGTCCTACGAGCAGTACTTC. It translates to CASSEAGLTVRSYEQYF.

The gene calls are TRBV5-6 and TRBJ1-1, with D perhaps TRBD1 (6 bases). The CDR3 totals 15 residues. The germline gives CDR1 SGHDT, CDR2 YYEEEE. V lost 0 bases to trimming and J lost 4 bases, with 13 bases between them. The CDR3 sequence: CASSLGGGHGTEAFF. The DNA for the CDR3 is TGTGCCAGCAGCTTGGGAGGGGGGCACGGCACTGAAGCTTTCTTT.

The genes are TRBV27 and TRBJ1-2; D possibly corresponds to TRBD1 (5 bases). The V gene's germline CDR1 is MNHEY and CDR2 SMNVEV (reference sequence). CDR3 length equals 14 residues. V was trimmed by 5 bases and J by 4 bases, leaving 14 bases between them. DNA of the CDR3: TGTGCCAGCAGTCCCCCCGGGGGTGGCTATGGCTACACCTTC. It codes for CASSPPGGGYGYTF.

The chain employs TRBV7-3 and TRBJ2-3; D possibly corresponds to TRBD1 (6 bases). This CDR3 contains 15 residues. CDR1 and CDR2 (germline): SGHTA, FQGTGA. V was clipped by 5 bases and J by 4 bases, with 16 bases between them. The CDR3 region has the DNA TGTGCCAGCAGCCCGGGGACAAGCGCGGCAGATACGCAGTATTTT. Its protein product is CASSPGTSAADTQYF.

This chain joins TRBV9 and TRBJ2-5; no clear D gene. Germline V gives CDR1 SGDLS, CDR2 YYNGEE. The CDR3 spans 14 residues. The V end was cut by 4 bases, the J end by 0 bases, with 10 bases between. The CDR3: CASSQTWYQETQYF. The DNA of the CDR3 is TGTGCCAGCAGCCAGACATGGTACCAAGAGACCCAGTACTTC.

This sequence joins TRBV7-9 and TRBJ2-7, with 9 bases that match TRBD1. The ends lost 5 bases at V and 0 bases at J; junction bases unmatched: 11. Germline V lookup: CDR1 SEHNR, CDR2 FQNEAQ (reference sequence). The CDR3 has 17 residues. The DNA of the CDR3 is TGTGCCAGCAGCGGCATAGGGGACAGGGATTTCTCCTACGAGCAGTACTTC. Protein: CASSGIGDRDFSYEQYF.

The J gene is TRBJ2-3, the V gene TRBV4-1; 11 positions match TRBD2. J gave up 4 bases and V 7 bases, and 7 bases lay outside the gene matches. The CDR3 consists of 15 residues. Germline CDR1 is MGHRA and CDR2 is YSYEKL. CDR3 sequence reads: CASTTSGGEADTQYF. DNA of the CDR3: TGCGCCAGCACCACTAGCGGGGGAGAGGCAGATACGCAGTATTTT.

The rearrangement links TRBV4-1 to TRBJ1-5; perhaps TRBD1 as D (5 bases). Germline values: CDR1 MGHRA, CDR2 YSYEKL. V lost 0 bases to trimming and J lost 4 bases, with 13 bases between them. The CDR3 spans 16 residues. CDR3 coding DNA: TGCGCCAGCAGCCAAGATACGGCAGGGCTAAATCAGCCCCAGCATTTT. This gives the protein CASSQDTAGLNQPQHF.

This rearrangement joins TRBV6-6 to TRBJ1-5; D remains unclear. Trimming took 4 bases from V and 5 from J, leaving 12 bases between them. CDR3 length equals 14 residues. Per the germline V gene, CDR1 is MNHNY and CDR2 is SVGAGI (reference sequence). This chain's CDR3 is CASSSSAADQPQHF. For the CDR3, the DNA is TGTGCCAGCAGTTCCTCCGCGGCAGATCAGCCCCAGCATTTT.

The chain's CDR3 is CASSSPGLAVYEQYF. The CDR3 nucleotides are TGTGCCAGCAGTTCGCCGGGACTAGCGGTTTACGAGCAGTACTTC. The chain is built from TRBV6-5 and TRBJ2-7; 11 bases are a match to TRBD2. V was pared by 4 bases and J by 4 bases, with 6 bases of the junction left unmatched. From germline, CDR1 is MNHEY and CDR2 SVGAGI. The CDR3 extends over 15 amino acids.

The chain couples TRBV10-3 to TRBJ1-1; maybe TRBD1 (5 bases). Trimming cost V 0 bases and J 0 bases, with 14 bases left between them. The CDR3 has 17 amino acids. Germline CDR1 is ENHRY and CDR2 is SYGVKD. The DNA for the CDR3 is TGTGCCATCAGTGAGTCCTCATATTCAGGGATGAACACTGAAGCTTTCTTT. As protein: CAISESSYSGMNTEAFF.

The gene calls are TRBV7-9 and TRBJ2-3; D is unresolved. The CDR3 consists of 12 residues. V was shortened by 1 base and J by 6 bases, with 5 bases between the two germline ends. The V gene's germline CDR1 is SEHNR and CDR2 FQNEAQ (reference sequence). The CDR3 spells CASSLVVDTQYF. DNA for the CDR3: TGTGCCAGCAGCTTAGTTGTTGATACGCAGTATTTT.

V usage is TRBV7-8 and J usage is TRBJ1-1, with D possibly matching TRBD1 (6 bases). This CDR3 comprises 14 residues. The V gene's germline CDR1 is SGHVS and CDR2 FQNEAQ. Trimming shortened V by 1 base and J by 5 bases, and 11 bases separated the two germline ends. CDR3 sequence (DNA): TGTGCCAGCAGCTTAGAAGGGGGGGGGACTGAAGCTTTCTTT. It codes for CASSLEGGGTEAFF.

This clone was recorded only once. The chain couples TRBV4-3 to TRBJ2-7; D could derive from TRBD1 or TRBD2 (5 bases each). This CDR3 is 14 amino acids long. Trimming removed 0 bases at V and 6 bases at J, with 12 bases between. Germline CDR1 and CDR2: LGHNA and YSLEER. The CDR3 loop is CASSQDRGPFEQYF. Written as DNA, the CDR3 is TGCGCCAGCAGCCAAGACCGGGGACCGTTCGAGCAGTACTTC.

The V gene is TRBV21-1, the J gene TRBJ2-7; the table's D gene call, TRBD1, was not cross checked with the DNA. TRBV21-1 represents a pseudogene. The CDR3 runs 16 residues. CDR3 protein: CASSKARNRPTYEQYF. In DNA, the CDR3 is TGTGCCAGCAGCAAAGCGCGGAACAGGCCGACCTACGAGCAGTACTTC.

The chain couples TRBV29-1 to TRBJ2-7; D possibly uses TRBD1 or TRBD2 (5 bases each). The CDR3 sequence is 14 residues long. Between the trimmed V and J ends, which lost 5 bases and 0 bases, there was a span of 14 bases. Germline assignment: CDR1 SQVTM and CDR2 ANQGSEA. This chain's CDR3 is CSVRGTTSSYEQYF. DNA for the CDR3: TGCAGCGTTCGGGGCACAACGAGCTCCTACGAGCAGTACTTC.

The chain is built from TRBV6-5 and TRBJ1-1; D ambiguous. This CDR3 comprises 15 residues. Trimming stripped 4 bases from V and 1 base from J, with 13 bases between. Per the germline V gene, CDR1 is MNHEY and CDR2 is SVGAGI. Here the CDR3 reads CASSSSSTPNTEAFF. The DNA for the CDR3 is TGTGCCAGCAGTTCAAGTTCGACACCGAACACTGAAGCTTTCTTT.

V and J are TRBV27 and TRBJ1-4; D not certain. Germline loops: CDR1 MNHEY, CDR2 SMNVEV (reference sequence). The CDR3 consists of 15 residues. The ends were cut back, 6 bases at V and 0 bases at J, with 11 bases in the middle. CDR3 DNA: TGTGCCAGCAGGGCCGGGTTCTCAACTAATGAAAAACTGTTTTTT. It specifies CASRAGFSTNEKLFF.

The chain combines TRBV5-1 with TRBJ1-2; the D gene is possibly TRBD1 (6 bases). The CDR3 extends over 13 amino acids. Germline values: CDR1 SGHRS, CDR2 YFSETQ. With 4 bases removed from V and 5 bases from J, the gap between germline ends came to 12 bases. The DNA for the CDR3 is TGCGCCAGCAGCCAGGGGACACTTTATGGCTACACCTTC. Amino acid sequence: CASSQGTLYGYTF.

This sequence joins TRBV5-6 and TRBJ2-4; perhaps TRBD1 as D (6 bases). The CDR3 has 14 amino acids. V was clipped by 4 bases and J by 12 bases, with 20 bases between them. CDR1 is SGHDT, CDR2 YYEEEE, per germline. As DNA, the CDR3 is TGTGCCAGCAGCCCTTCCCCTGGGGGCCAGGGTCAGTACTTC. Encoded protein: CASSPSPGGQGQYF. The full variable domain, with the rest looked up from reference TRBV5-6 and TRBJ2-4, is DAGVTQSPTHLIKTRGQQVTLRCSPKSGHDTVSWYQQALGQGPQFIFQYYEEEERQRGNFPDRFSGHQFPNYSSELNVNALLLGDSALYLCASSPSPGGQGQYFGAGTRLSVL.